The 2 T cell receptor beta chains given below trace back to one sample, sequenced in a study of blood T cell repertoires in COVID-19. Sequencing used immunoSEQ multiplex PCR; TCRdb keeps in-frame clones, though not all of them. Among tens of thousands of clones, 85% to 90% were seen once, and the ten largest hold more than 1.5%. Sequenced sample: peripheral blood. The receptors were sampled from a woman in her sixties or seventies with active COVID-19.

This clone has just one count. The chain recombines TRBV19 with TRBJ2-1; the match to TRBD2 covers 12 bases. The junction had 5 bases not matched to a gene; V was cut back by 2 bases and J by 6 bases. CDR3 size: 16 residues. Per germline, CDR1 LNHDA and CDR2 SQIVND (reference sequence). The CDR3 DNA reads TGTGCCAGTAGTATATCCCTAGCGGGAGGGTCCAATGAGCAGTTCTTC. Its protein product is CASSISLAGGSNEQFF.

The rearrangement uses TRBV28 and TRBJ2-1; 9 nucleotides agree with TRBD2. The germline V gene encodes CDR1 MDHEN and CDR2 SYDVKM. CDR3 length equals 17 residues. The V and J ends lost 2 bases and 1 base, in that order; junction bases with no gene match: 6. CDR3 residues: CASSLLAGPASYNEQFF. DNA for the CDR3: TGTGCCAGCAGTTTACTAGCGGGACCCGCTTCCTACAATGAGCAGTTCTTC.